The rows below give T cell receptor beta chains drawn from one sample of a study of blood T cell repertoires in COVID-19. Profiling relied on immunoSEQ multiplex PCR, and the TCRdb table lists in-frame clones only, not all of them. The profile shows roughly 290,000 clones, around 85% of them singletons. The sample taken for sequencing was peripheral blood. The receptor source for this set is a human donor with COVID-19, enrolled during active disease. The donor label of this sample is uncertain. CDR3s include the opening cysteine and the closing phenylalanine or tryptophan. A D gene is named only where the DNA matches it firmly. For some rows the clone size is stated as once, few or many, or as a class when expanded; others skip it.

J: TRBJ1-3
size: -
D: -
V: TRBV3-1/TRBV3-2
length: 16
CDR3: CASSQDRGVERNTIYF
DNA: TGTGCCAGCAGCCAAGATCGGGGGGTTGAGAGAAACACCATATATTTT

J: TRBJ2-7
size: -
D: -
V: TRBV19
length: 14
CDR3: CASRLGAGFSEQYF
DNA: TGTGCCAGTAGGCTTGGGGCAGGGTTCTCCGAGCAGTACTTC

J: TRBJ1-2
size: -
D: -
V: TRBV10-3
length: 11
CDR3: CAISFGGGYTF
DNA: TGTGCCATCAGTTTCGGGGGGGGCTACACCTTC

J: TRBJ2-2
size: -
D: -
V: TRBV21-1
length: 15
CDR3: CASSYKPSSPGELFF
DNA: TGTGCCAGCAGCTATAAACCCAGTTCCCCCGGGGAGCTGTTTTTT

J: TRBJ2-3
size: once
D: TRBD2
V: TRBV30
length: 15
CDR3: CAWSGLAGLTDTQYF
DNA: TGTGCCTGGAGTGGACTAGCGGGCCTCACAGATACGCAGTATTTT

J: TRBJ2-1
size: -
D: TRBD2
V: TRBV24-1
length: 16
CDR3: CATSGLAGSGINEQFF
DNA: TGTGCCACCAGCGGACTAGCGGGAAGTGGGATCAATGAGCAGTTCTTC

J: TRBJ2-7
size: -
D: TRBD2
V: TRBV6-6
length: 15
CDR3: CASSPTSGGTYEQYF
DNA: TGTGCCAGCAGCCCTACTAGCGGGGGGACCTACGAGCAGTACTTC

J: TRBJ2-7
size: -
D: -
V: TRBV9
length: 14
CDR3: CASSVDQGSYEQYF
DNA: TGTGCCAGCAGCGTAGATCAGGGTTCCTACGAGCAGTACTTC

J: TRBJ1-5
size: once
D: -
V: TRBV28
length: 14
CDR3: CASLTTRLTQPQHF
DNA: TGTGCCAGTCTCACTACTCGTTTAACTCAGCCCCAGCATTTT

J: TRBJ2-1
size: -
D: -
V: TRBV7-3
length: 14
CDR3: CASSSLRGYNEQFF
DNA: TGTGCCAGCAGCTCTCTCCGCGGTTACAATGAGCAGTTCTTC

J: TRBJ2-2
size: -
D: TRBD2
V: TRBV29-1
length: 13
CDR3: CSVRLAGDGELFF
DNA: TGCAGCGTTCGGCTAGCGGGAGACGGGGAGCTGTTTTTT

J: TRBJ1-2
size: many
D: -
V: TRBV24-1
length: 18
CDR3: CATSDLIGWGRTNYGYTF
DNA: TGTGCCACCAGTGATTTGATCGGATGGGGGAGGACCAACTATGGCTACACCTTC

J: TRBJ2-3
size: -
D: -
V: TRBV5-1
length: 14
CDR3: CASSFGGSTDTQYF
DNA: TGCGCCAGCAGCTTTGGAGGGAGCACAGATACGCAGTATTTT

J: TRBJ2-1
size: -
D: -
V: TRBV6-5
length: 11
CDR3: CASSRRGIWFF
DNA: TGTGCCAGCAGCCGACGAGGGATTTGGTTCTTC

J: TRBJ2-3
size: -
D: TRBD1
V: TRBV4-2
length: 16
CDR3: CASSRDPGQTTDTQYF
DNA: TGTGCCAGCAGCCGTGACCCGGGACAGACCACAGATACGCAGTATTTT

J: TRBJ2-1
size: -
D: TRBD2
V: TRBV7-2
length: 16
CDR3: CASSLASGRTTGEQFF
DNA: TGTGCCAGCAGCCTAGCTAGCGGGAGAACCACCGGTGAGCAGTTCTTC

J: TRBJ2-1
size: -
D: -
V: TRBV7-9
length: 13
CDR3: CASSYRLGGEQFF
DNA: TGTGCCAGCAGCTATCGGCTTGGGGGGGAGCAGTTCTTC

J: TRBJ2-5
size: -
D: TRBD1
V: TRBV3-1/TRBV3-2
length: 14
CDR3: CASSQRTGQETQYF
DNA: TGTGCCAGCAGCCAAAGGACAGGGCAAGAGACCCAGTACTTC

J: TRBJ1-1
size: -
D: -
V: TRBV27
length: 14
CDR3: CASSLSPMYTEAFF
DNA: TGTGCCAGCAGTTTATCCCCTATGTACACTGAAGCTTTCTTT

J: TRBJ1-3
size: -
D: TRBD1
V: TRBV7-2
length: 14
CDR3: CASSDGQGGNTIYF
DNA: TGTGCCAGCAGCGACGGACAGGGAGGAAACACCATATATTTT

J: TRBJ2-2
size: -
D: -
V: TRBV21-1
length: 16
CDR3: CASSSTSGRGSGELFF
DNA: TGTGCCAGCAGCAGTACTAGCGGGAGGGGGTCCGGGGAGCTGTTTTTT

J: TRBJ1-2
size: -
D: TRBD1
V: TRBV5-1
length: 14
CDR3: CASSLTPGGYGYTF
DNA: TGCGCCAGCAGCTTGACCCCAGGGGGCTATGGCTACACCTTC

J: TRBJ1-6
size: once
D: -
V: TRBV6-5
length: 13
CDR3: CASSRTVRSPLHF
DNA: TGTGCCAGCAGCCGGACAGTACGTTCACCCCTCCACTTT

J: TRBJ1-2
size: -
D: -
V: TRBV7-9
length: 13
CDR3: CASSSTANYGYTF
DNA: TGTGCCAGCAGCTCTACAGCTAACTATGGCTACACCTTC

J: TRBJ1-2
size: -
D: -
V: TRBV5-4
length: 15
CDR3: CASSSIRGSNYGYTF
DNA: TGTGCCAGCAGCTCAATCCGAGGGTCTAACTATGGCTACACCTTC

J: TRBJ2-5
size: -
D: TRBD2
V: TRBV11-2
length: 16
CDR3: CASSSFSGRAFETQYF
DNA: TGTGCCAGCAGCTCCTTTAGCGGGAGGGCCTTTGAGACCCAGTACTTC

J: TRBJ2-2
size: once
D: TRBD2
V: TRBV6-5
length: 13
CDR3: CASSGRSTGELFF
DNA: TGTGCCAGCAGCGGGAGGTCCACCGGGGAGCTGTTTTTT

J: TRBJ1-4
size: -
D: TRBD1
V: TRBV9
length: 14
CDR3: CASSDRTGVEKLFF
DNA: TGTGCCAGCAGCGACAGGACAGGGGTTGAAAAACTGTTTTTT

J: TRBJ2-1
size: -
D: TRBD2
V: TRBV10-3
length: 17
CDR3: CAISSTSSGRFGNEQFF
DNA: TGTGCCATCAGTTCTACCTCTAGCGGACGATTTGGAAATGAGCAGTTCTTC

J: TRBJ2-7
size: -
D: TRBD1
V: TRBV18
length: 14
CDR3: CASSPSGTGDEQYF
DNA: TGTGCCAGCTCACCATCTGGCACAGGGGACGAGCAGTACTTC

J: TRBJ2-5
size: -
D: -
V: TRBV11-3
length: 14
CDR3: CASSFRGNQETQYF
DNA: TGTGCCAGCAGCTTCCGGGGGAATCAAGAGACCCAGTACTTC

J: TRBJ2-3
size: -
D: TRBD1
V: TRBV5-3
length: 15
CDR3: CARSWGQGLADTQYF
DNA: TGTGCCAGAAGCTGGGGACAGGGTTTAGCAGATACGCAGTATTTT

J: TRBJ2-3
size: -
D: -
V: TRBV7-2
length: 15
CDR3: CASSPRGGLTDTQYF
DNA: TGTGCCAGCAGCCCCAGGGGCGGACTCACAGATACGCAGTATTTT

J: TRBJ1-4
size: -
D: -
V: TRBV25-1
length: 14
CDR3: CASRSRVENEKLFF
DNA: TGTGCCAGCAGATCCCGGGTTGAAAATGAAAAACTGTTTTTT

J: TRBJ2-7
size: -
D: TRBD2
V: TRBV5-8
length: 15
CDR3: CASRRVAGGPPTQYF
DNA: TGTGCCAGCAGGAGAGTAGCGGGAGGGCCTCCTACGCAGTACTTC

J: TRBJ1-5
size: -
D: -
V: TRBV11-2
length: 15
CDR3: CASSLGRQTNQPQHF
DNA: TGTGCCAGCAGCTTAGGTCGACAGACAAATCAGCCCCAGCATTTT

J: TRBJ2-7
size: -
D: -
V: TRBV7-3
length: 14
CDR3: CASSLNGRRDEQYF
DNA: TGTGCCAGCAGCTTAAATGGGAGAAGGGATGAGCAGTACTTC

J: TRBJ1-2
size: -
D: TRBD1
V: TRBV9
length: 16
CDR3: CASSEPLQGENYGYTF
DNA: TGTGCCAGCAGCGAGCCTTTACAGGGGGAGAACTATGGCTACACCTTC

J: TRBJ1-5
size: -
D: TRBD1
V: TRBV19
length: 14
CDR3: CASGGTGRNQPQHF
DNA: TGTGCCAGTGGCGGGACAGGAAGAAATCAGCCCCAGCATTTT

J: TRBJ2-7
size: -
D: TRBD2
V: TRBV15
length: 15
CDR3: CATSRDSSGSREQYF
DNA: TGTGCCACCAGCAGAGACTCTAGCGGGAGCCGCGAGCAGTACTTC

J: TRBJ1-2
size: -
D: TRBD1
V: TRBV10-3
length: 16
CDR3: CAISMTGDPSGYGYTF
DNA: TGTGCCATCAGCATGACAGGGGACCCCTCCGGCTATGGCTACACCTTC

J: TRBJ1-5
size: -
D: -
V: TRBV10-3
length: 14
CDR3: CATNQQRAAQPQHF
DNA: TGTGCCACCAACCAACAGAGGGCAGCTCAGCCCCAGCATTTT

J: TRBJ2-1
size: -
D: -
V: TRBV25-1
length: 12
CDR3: CASKQPGGEQFF
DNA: TGTGCCAGCAAACAACCGGGGGGCGAGCAGTTCTTC

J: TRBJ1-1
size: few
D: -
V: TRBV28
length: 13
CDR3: CASSLDSPIEAFF
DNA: TGTGCCAGCTCCCTGGACAGCCCGATTGAAGCTTTCTTT

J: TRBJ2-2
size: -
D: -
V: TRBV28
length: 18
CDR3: CASSSPPGPGSGTGELFF
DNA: TGTGCCAGCAGTTCCCCCCCGGGTCCAGGTTCGGGGACCGGGGAGCTGTTTTTT

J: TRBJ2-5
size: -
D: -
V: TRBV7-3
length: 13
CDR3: CASSSVPQETQYF
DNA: TGTGCCAGCAGCTCGGTGCCTCAAGAGACCCAGTACTTC

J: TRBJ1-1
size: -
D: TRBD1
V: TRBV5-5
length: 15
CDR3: CASSNLGQVNTEAFF
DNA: TGTGCCAGCAGCAACCTCGGACAGGTAAACACTGAAGCTTTCTTT

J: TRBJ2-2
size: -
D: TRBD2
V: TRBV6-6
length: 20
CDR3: CASSLLRTSGRVRGNGELFF
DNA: TGTGCCAGCAGTCTCCTGAGGACTAGCGGGAGAGTGAGGGGAAACGGGGAGCTGTTTTTT

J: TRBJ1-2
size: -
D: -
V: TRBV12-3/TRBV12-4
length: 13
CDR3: CASRMDYLYGYTF
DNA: TGTGCCAGCAGGATGGACTACCTCTATGGCTACACCTTC

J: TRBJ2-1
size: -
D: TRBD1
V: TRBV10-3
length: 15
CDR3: CAISGGTGGLDEQFF
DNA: TGTGCCATCAGTGGAGGGACAGGGGGACTCGATGAGCAGTTCTTC